These 4 T cell receptor beta chains were sequenced from one sample in a study of blood T cell repertoires in COVID-19. TCRdb keeps only in-frame clones here, not all; method: immunoSEQ multiplex PCR. The table lists 200,000 to 250,000 clones, roughly 90% of them singletons. The sample consisted of peripheral blood. These receptors all come from a woman aged 60-70 years with acute or convalescent COVID-19.

This sequence joins TRBV6-2 or TRBV6-3 and TRBJ1-6, with D uncertain. This CDR3 spans 13 amino acids. Germline loops: CDR1 MNHEY, CDR2 SVGEGT. Deletions cut 2 bases from V and 11 bases from J, with 10 bases between. Here the CDR3 reads CASSYGPVTPLHF. In DNA form, the CDR3 reads TGTGCCAGCAGTTACGGCCCCGTGACACCCCTCCACTTT.

The rearrangement links TRBV28 to TRBJ1-2, with D possibly TRBD1 on 6 matching bases. V dropped 3 bases and J dropped 0 bases, with 11 bases sitting between them. The CDR3 consists of 15 residues. Germline V CDR1 and CDR2: MDHEN, SYDVKM. The CDR3 DNA follows: TGTGCCAGCAGTTTCCCCACAGGGACTAACTATGGCTACACCTTC. Encoded protein: CASSFPTGTNYGYTF.

This clone was found once. The V gene is TRBV12-3 or TRBV12-4, the J gene TRBJ1-5; 7 bases are a match to TRBD1. Germline trimming cut 4 bases from V and 9 bases from J; bases unmatched to any gene: 6. The CDR3 runs 13 residues. The CDR3 spells CASSSFQGGPQHF. The CDR3 region has the DNA TGTGCCAGCAGTTCTTTTCAGGGGGGGCCCCAGCATTTT.

The chain carries TRBV30 and TRBJ2-3, with D tentatively TRBD1 (5 bases). The CDR3 length is 13 residues. Per germline, CDR1 GTSNPN and CDR2 SVGIG (reference sequence). V shed 7 bases and J shed 2 bases, with 13 bases lying between them. The CDR3 loop is CALTATFTDTQYF. CDR3 nucleotides: TGTGCCTTGACAGCGACTTTCACAGATACGCAGTATTTT.